Detailed here is one TCR beta chain. The antigen it recognizes is unknown. Nothing much larger sits one base from this clone, and base qualities are not available. Per the germline V gene (reference sequence), SEHNR is the CDR1 and FQNEAQ is the CDR2. V drops 3 bases and J drops 7 bases, leaving 9 bases in between. From cysteine to phenylalanine, the CDR3 is 12 amino acids long. Only the CDR3 DNA is retained, 36 bases long and in frame from the first base. T-allo10 cells derived from donors were reported to be host alloantigen-specific and anergic, and to suppress in an alloantigen-specific manner. The source of the sample is a study of type 1 regulatory T cells (TCRdb year 2021). Describing the broader study: An in vitro protocol by which a Tr1-enriched, alloantigen-specific CD4 T cell product named T-allo10 was generated was characterized in the study. T-allo10 was under clinical evaluation in patients with hematological malignancies receiving allogeneic hematopoietic stem cell transplantation.

Sequencing instrument: Illumina MiSeq. TCRdb trimmed the raw reads at Q25, called clones with MiXCR and kept productive beta chains. Entries that share a CDR3 protein sequence are merged under the most common genes and DNA. Across this sample there are roughly 68,000 distinct CDR3 sequences, with about 62% seen only once. The top ten clonotypes cover 7.6% of the sample. This chain is built from TRBV7-9 and TRBJ2-5, with no reliable assignment of the D segment. The sample comprised cultured T cells, either the whole culture or a sorted T cell fraction (not recorded which). In the paper's terms, the cell subset or site label means: Tr1-enriched cell product generated in vitro against host alloantigens. This receptor was identified in a human donor in good health. Here the CDR3 is given as CASSLNSGTQYF. At the DNA level, the sequence is TGTGCCAGCAGCTTGAACTCAGGGACCCAGTACTTC.